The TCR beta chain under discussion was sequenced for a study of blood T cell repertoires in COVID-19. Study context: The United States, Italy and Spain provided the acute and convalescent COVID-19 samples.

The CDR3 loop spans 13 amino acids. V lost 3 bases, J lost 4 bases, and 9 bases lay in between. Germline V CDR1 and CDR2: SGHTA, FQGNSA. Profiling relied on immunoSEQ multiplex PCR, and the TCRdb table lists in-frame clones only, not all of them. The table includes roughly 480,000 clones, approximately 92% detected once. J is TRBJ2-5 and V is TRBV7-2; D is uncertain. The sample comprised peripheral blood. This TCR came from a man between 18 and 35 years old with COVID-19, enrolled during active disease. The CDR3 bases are TGTGCCAGCAGCTTCCTTCGTCCAGAGACCCAGTACTTC. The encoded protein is CASSFLRPETQYF.